What follows are 24 T cell receptor beta chains derived from one specimen sequenced in a study of blood T cell repertoires in COVID-19. Produced via immunoSEQ multiplex PCR; TCRdb's table is partial and in-frame only. The sample has 250,000 to 400,000 clones, 85% seen once; the top ten hold 1.5% to 2%. Material: PBMCs or T cells enriched from blood (not recorded which). The receptor source for this set is a woman aged 25 to 39 who had been exposed to COVID-19.

The genes are TRBV4-3 and TRBJ2-7; D is uncertain. This CDR3 comprises 13 residues. Trimming removed 1 base at V and 3 bases at J, with 7 bases between. The V gene's germline CDR1 is LGHNA and CDR2 YSLEER. DNA for the CDR3: TGCGCCAGCAGCCAAGCCCTAGGCTACGAGCAGTACTTC. It specifies CASSQALGYEQYF.

The chain combines TRBV30 with TRBJ2-7; the match to TRBD2 covers 13 bases. The V gene end was trimmed by 4 bases and the J gene end by 7 bases; junction bases not matched to a gene: 25. Germline lookup yields CDR1 GTSNPN and CDR2 SVGIG (reference sequence). The CDR3 spans 20 residues. This CDR3 is CAWTKKRGGPLAGGPGEQYF. The CDR3 DNA is TGTGCCTGGACCAAAAAACGGGGGGGGCCACTAGCGGGAGGGCCGGGTGAGCAGTACTTC.

V is TRBV5-6 and J is TRBJ1-6; TRBD1 aligns across 8 bases. V lost 6 bases and J lost 10; bases outside the gene matches: 6. Germline V lookup: CDR1 SGHDT, CDR2 YYEEEE. The CDR3 runs 13 residues. CDR3 amino acids: CASTRDRRSPLHF. The CDR3 DNA is TGTGCCAGCACCCGGGACAGGCGATCACCCCTCCACTTT.

V and J are TRBV11-2 and TRBJ2-5; 13 nucleotides line up with TRBD2. The CDR3 has 16 amino acids. J lost 7 bases, V lost 5 bases, and 10 bases had no gene match. Germline CDR1 reads SGHAT; CDR2 reads FQNNGV. CDR3 nucleotide sequence: TGTGCCAGCAGCCTCTCCGGGACTAGCGGGACGGGGACCCAGTACTTC. Encoded protein: CASSLSGTSGTGTQYF. Variable domain in full (rest from reference TRBV11-2 and TRBJ2-5): EAGVAQSPRYKIIEKRQSVAFWCNPISGHATLYWYQQILGQGPKLLIQFQNNGVVDDSQLPKDRFSAERLKGVDSTLKIQPAKLEDSAVYLCASSLSGTSGTGTQYFGPGTRLLVL.

This clone was observed a handful of times. The CDR3 region is CASSSGTGNQPQHF. CDR3 bases: TGTGCCAGCAGTTCCGGGACAGGAAATCAGCCCCAGCATTTT. V is TRBV28 and J is TRBJ1-5; 8 bases map to TRBD1. Germline values: CDR1 MDHEN, CDR2 SYDVKM. CDR3 size: 14 residues. V lost 4 bases, J lost 4 bases, and 3 bases stayed unmatched.

This chain links TRBV14 with TRBJ1-1; D gene uncertain. V shed 3 bases and J shed 10 bases, with 9 bases lying between them. Germline CDR1 is SGHDN and CDR2 is FVKESK. The CDR3 sequence is 11 residues long. The CDR3 region is CASSHGVVAFF. The CDR3 nucleotides read TGTGCCAGCAGCCACGGGGTTGTAGCTTTCTTT.

The rearrangement uses TRBV10-3 and TRBJ1-2; TRBD1 aligns across 10 bases. In germline, CDR1 is ENHRY, CDR2 SYGVKD. The J segment lost 7 bases and the V segment lost 4 bases, leaving 12 bases of the junction unmatched. The CDR3 covers 16 residues. The CDR3 region has the DNA TGTGCCATCAGTGCATCCGGGACAGGGGAGAAGGGTGGCTACACCTTC. Protein: CAISASGTGEKGGYTF.

CDR3 in DNA: TGTGCCAGCAGGAGCGGGCCGTCCTCCGGGGAGCTGTTTTTT. It is translated as CASRSGPSSGELFF. The V and J genes are TRBV9 and TRBJ2-2; D may be TRBD2 (6 bases). Germline V gene lookup returns CDR1 SGDLS and CDR2 YYNGEE. V lost 5 bases to trimming and J lost 6 bases, with 14 bases between them. CDR3 length: 14 amino acids.

A few counts support this clone. The rearrangement uses TRBV9 and TRBJ2-3, with TRBD2 as a possible D gene (6 bases). CDR3 size: 16 residues. Between the trimmed V and J ends, which lost 3 bases and 2 bases, there was a span of 16 bases. Germline V gene data show CDR1 as SGDLS and CDR2 as YYNGEE. This CDR3 is CASSGLDRHSTDTQYF. CDR3 nucleotides: TGTGCCAGCAGCGGACTAGACAGACATTCCACAGATACGCAGTATTTT.

The chain joins TRBV10-3 to TRBJ2-3; the match to TRBD2 covers 7 bases. The trim removed 3 bases at V and 3 bases at J, leaving 3 bases unmatched. The germline V gene has CDR1 ENHRY and CDR2 SYGVKD. CDR3 length: 14 amino acids. In DNA, the CDR3 is TGTGCCATCAGTGACGGCGGGAGTACAGATACGCAGTATTTT. Protein: CAISDGGSTDTQYF.

This clone was seen only a few times. The chain employs TRBV10-1 and TRBJ2-3, with 13 positions matching TRBD2. V lost 6 bases and J lost 4; bases outside the gene matches: 4. CDR1 is WNHNN, CDR2 SYGVQD, per germline (reference sequence). The CDR3 totals 15 residues. The CDR3 loop is CASSRLAGGSDTQYF. The CDR3 nucleotides are TGCGCCAGCAGCAGACTAGCGGGGGGATCAGATACGCAGTATTTT.

The V and J genes are TRBV7-2 and TRBJ2-2; the D is unclear. With 5 bases removed from V and 6 bases from J, the gap between germline ends came to 10 bases. Germline CDR1 SGHTA, CDR2 FQGNSA. The CDR3 spans 13 residues. The CDR3 is CASSPTFPGELFF. DNA of the CDR3: TGTGCCAGCAGCCCAACTTTTCCCGGGGAGCTGTTTTTT.

This clone showed up just once. The V gene is TRBV5-1, the J gene TRBJ1-6, with 8 bases that match TRBD1. The CDR3 totals 15 residues. V shed 3 bases and J 7 bases; nucleotides not matched to a gene: 6. Germline values: CDR1 SGHRS, CDR2 YFSETQ. CDR3 amino acids: CASSSLQGENSPLHF. In nucleotides, the CDR3 is TGCGCCAGCAGCTCGTTACAGGGGGAGAATTCACCCCTCCACTTT. The variable domain in full, completed from reference TRBV5-1 and TRBJ1-6, reads KAGVTQTPRYLIKTRGQQVTLSCSPISGHRSVSWYQQTPGQGLQFLFEYFSETQRNKGNFPGRFSGRQFSNSRSEMNVSTLELGDSALYLCASSSLQGENSPLHFGNGTRLTVT.

The gene calls are TRBV27 and TRBJ2-7; the match to TRBD1 covers 11 bases. CDR1 MNHEY and CDR2 SMNVEV come from the germline V gene (reference sequence). The CDR3 has 17 residues. Trimming cost V 2 bases and J 6 bases; bases outside gene matches: 12. The CDR3 coding sequence is TGTGCCAGCAGTTTAATTATAGGGACAGGGGGTTTGGGCGAGCAGTACTTC. It yields the protein CASSLIIGTGGLGEQYF.

The chain is built from TRBV9 and TRBJ2-4; 7 nucleotides agree with TRBD1. Germline-derived CDR1 and CDR2 are SGDLS and YYNGEE. Trimming took 0 bases from V and 4 from J; bases not matched to a gene: 4. This CDR3 region has 15 residues. The CDR3 DNA reads as TGTGCCAGCAGCGTAGACGCCAGGGGGAAAAACATTCAGTACTTC. Encoded protein: CASSVDARGKNIQYF.

This chain connects TRBV25-1 to TRBJ1-1, with D possibly TRBD1 on 5 matching bases. Trimming shortened V by 6 bases and J by 3 bases, and 8 bases separated the two germline ends. This CDR3 has 12 residues. Per the germline V gene, CDR1 is MGHDK and CDR2 is SYGVNS. CDR3 residues: CASSRVDTEAFF. In DNA, the CDR3 is TGTGCCAGCAGCAGGGTGGACACTGAAGCTTTCTTT. Full variable domain (missing parts from reference TRBV25-1 and TRBJ1-1): EADIYQTPRYLVIGTGKKITLECSQTMGHDKMYWYQQDPGMELHLIHYSYGVNSTEKGDLSSESTVSRIRTEHFPLTLESARPSHTSQYLCASSRVDTEAFFGQGTRLTVV.

The chain joins TRBV10-3 to TRBJ1-6; the match to TRBD1 covers 9 bases. CDR1 ENHRY and CDR2 SYGVKD come from the germline V gene. Unmatched junction bases numbered 8, after V lost 10 bases and J lost 10 bases. This CDR3 contains 13 residues. The CDR3 reads CATGTGSGSPLHF. Written as DNA, the CDR3 is TGTGCCACAGGGACAGGGTCAGGATCACCCCTCCACTTT.

This clone has a handful of counts. The J gene is TRBJ2-7, the V gene TRBV6-5; D perhaps matches TRBD1 (6 bases). The V gene lost 0 bases and the J gene lost 0 bases, with 12 bases spanning the gap. The CDR3 consists of 16 residues. CDR1 is MNHEY and CDR2 is SVGAGI in the germline V gene. The CDR3 protein is CASSYSGRGGSYEQYF. The CDR3 DNA follows: TGTGCCAGCAGTTACTCGGGGAGAGGGGGCTCCTACGAGCAGTACTTC.

This sequence joins TRBV3-1 (or the pseudogene TRBV3-2) and TRBJ2-5, with 11 bases lining up with TRBD2. With V trimmed by 0 bases and J by 2 bases, 11 bases remained unmatched. This CDR3 has 19 amino acids. Germline-derived CDR1 and CDR2 are LGHDT and YNNKEL (reference sequence). CDR3 in amino acids: CASSQDLAGGQLGQETQYF. CDR3 nucleotide sequence: TGTGCCAGCAGCCAAGACTTAGCGGGGGGGCAATTGGGGCAAGAGACCCAGTACTTC.

This rearrangement joins TRBV2 to TRBJ2-1; TRBD2 might be the D (5 bases). Germline assignment: CDR1 SNHLY and CDR2 FYNNEI. CDR3 size: 14 residues. Trimming removed 9 bases from V and 3 bases from J, with 15 bases in between. CDR3 amino acids: CASPRDALYNEQFF. The CDR3 region has the DNA TGTGCCAGTCCGAGGGATGCCCTCTACAATGAGCAGTTCTTC. Variable domain in full (rest from reference TRBV2 and TRBJ2-1): EPEVTQTPSHQVTQMGQEVILRCVPISNHLYFYWYRQILGQKVEFLVSFYNNEISEKSEIFDDQFSVERPDGSNFTLKIRSTKLEDSAMYFCASPRDALYNEQFFGPGTRLTVL.

The gene calls are TRBV28 and TRBJ1-6, with D possibly being TRBD1 (5 bases). CDR3 length: 14 residues. Trimming took 7 bases from V and 8 from J, leaving 15 bases between them. CDR1 is MDHEN and CDR2 is SYDVKM in the germline V gene. In nucleotides, the CDR3 is TGTGCCAGCACAACGCAGGGTCCGGATTCACCCCTCCACTTT. Amino acid sequence: CASTTQGPDSPLHF.

This CDR3 is CATAGGDAYEQYF. CDR3 DNA: TGTGCCACCGCCGGGGGAGATGCCTACGAGCAGTACTTC. The chain has TRBV24-1 and TRBJ2-7, with D possibly TRBD2 on 6 matching bases. The germline V and J ends were trimmed by 9 bases and 2 bases, with 13 bases remaining between them. Germline CDR1 and CDR2: KGHDR and SFDVKD. The CDR3 runs 13 residues.

The J gene is TRBJ2-5, the V gene TRBV5-5, with TRBD2 as a possible D gene (6 bases). CDR3 length: 14 residues. Deletions cut 2 bases from V and 4 bases from J, with 12 bases between. From germline, CDR1 is SGHKS and CDR2 YYEKEE (reference sequence). The CDR3 reads CASSLNHGGETQYF. DNA of the CDR3: TGTGCCAGCAGCTTAAACCACGGGGGAGAGACCCAGTACTTC.

This clone was seen a handful of times. The gene calls are TRBV7-8 and TRBJ1-2; TRBD1 agrees at 8 bases. CDR3 size: 15 residues. V lost 4 bases to trimming and J lost 8 bases; unmatched junction nucleotides: 12. Per the germline V gene, CDR1 is SGHVS and CDR2 is FQNEAQ. CDR3 sequence reads: CASSSMNGQGEGYTF. The CDR3 DNA follows: TGTGCCAGCAGCTCCATGAACGGACAGGGAGAAGGCTACACCTTC.